This TCR beta chain stems from a study of cytomegalovirus exposure and HLA in healthy donors. Findings and caveats of the study: The classifier reportedly diagnosed cytomegalovirus status with high specificity and sensitivity. About 180 TCR beta chains were listed as cytomegalovirus-associated.

The V gene's germline CDR1 is MNHNS and CDR2 SASEGT. The CDR3 is 15 amino acids. Losses at the gene ends were 2 bases for V and 5 bases for J; bases not matched to a gene: 8. This clone was counted only a few times. Its antigen remains unidentified. The primer mix had 60 Vbeta and 13 Jbeta primers. The method was immunoSEQ multiplex PCR; TCRdb's version includes in-frame clones alone and lacks a portion of them. Of roughly 100,000 clones listed, around 10% are singletons. The sequence derives from a man aged 35 to 55 in good health and CMV-seropositive. The sequencing sample was made of PBMCs. V gene TRBV6-1 combines with J gene TRBJ2-7; 8 nucleotides line up with TRBD2. CDR3 DNA sequence: TGTGCCAGCAGTGAACTGATAGCGGGGTTCAACGAGCAGTACTTC. Translating it yields CASSELIAGFNEQYF.